The present T cell receptor beta chain was sequenced within a study of T cell changes during pregnancy in multiple sclerosis. Using immunoSEQ multiplex PCR, the repertoire was profiled, and TCRdb retains in-frame clones only, with some absent. The sample yields fewer than 50,000 clones, roughly 90% seen once. The CDR3 is 17 amino acids. V shed 5 bases and J shed 3 bases, with 23 bases lying between them. Germline V CDR1 and CDR2: MGHDK, SYGVNS. The gene calls are TRBV25-1 and TRBJ2-7, with D perhaps TRBD1 (8 bases). Sequencing was performed on peripheral blood, taken in the second trimester of pregnancy. The sequence was obtained from a female donor in good health, enrolled as a control in a pregnancy study. The CDR3 spells CASSKGAKTGGGYEQYF. CDR3 in DNA: TGTGCCAGCAGTAAAGGGGCCAAAACAGGGGGGGGCTACGAGCAGTACTTC.